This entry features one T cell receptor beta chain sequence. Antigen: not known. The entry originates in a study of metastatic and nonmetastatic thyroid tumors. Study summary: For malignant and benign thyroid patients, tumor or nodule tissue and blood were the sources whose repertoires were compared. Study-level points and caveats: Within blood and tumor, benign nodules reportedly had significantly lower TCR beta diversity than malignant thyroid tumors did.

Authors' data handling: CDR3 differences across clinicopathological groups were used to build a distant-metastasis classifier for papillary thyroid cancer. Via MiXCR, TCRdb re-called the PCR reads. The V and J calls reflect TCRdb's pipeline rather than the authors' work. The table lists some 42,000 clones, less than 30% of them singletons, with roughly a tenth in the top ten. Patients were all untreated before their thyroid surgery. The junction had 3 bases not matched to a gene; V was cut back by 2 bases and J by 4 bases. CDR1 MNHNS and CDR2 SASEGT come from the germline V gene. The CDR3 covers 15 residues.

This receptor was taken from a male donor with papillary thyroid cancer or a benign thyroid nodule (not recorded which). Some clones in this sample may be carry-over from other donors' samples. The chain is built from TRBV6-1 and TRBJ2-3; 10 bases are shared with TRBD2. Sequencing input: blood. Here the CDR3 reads CASSELAGVPDTQYF. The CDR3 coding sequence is TGTGCCAGCAGTGAACTAGCGGGGGTGCCAGATACGCAGTATTTT.